The 13 T cell receptor beta chains below were found in one sample sequenced in a study of T cells in Graves' hyperthyroidism and ophthalmopathy. Researchers took RNA transcripts and amplified the TCR beta CDR3 regions from them. First-round RT-PCR with HTBI primers amplified the TCR CDR3 region. One entry per CDR3 protein, called by TCRdb with MiXCR from the multiplex PCR reads. The sample consists of under 350,000 distinct CDR3 sequences, 21% of them appearing once. Sequencing used blood. These receptors all stem from a woman aged 45-59 years with Graves' hyperthyroidism.

Only a few counts were recorded for this clonotype. This rearrangement joins TRBV10-3 to TRBJ1-2, with no clear D. Germline V gives CDR1 ENHRY, CDR2 SYGVKD. Trimming removed 4 bases from V and 9 bases from J, with 15 bases in between. The CDR3 has 13 amino acids. CDR3 residues: CAISAGPLDRYTF. CDR3 bases: TGTGCCATCAGTGCAGGCCCCCTTGATCGCTACACCTTC.

This clonotype was counted at least ten times. The chain links TRBV27 to TRBJ2-1, with 7 bases lining up with TRBD1. Germline V gene lookup returns CDR1 MNHEY and CDR2 SMNVEV (reference sequence). The CDR3 has 15 residues. V shed 2 bases and J 10 bases; nucleotides not matched to a gene: 11. The CDR3 region is CASSLEGAHFGEQFF. The CDR3 nucleotides read TGTGCCAGCAGTTTAGAGGGGGCGCATTTTGGGGAGCAGTTCTTC.

This clonotype was observed many times. The V gene is TRBV5-1, the J gene TRBJ1-1, with D possibly TRBD1 on 6 matching bases. Trimming took 4 bases from V and 5 from J, leaving 12 bases between them. The CDR3 contains 13 residues. Per the germline V gene, CDR1 is SGHRS and CDR2 is YFSETQ. CDR3 sequence: CASSGGARTEAFF. In nucleotides, the CDR3 is TGCGCCAGCAGCGGGGGGGCCCGGACTGAAGCTTTCTTT.

Ten or more counts support this clonotype. The rearrangement links TRBV24-1 to TRBJ2-1; 7 bases align to TRBD2. V shed 4 bases and J 2 bases; nucleotides not matched to a gene: 4. CDR1 and CDR2 (germline): KGHDR, SFDVKD. The CDR3 sequence is 15 residues long. This chain's CDR3 is CATSDSREAYNEQFF. Written as DNA, the CDR3 is TGTGCCACCAGTGACTCTCGGGAGGCCTACAATGAGCAGTTCTTC.

This chain uses TRBV20-1 with TRBJ1-1, with a tentative D call TRBD1 (5 bases). With 6 bases removed from V and 1 base from J, the gap between germline ends came to 15 bases. This CDR3 region has 14 residues. The germline V gene encodes CDR1 DFQATT and CDR2 SNEGSKA (reference sequence). CDR3 in DNA: TGCAGTGCACTAGCGGGACGGGCGAACACTGAAGCTTTCTTT. This gives the protein CSALAGRANTEAFF.

J is TRBJ1-1 and V is TRBV12-3 or TRBV12-4; possible D gene TRBD1, 5 bases. The CDR3 consists of 14 residues. Trimming left V 7 bases short and J 0 bases short, with 12 bases between. The CDR3 nucleotides are TGTGCCAGCACCCCGGGGGGGGTGAACACTGAAGCTTTCTTT. It translates to CASTPGGVNTEAFF.

A note on this clonotype: A much larger clone sits a single nucleotide away, making a read error possible. The rearrangement joins TRBV15 to TRBJ2-2; TRBD2 agrees at 9 bases. Germline CDR1 and CDR2: LNHNV and YYDKDF (reference sequence). This CDR3 has 16 residues. The CDR3 DNA follows: TGTGCCACCAGCAGAGATCAGGCCCGGGTTAGCGGGGGGCTGTTTTTT. Protein: CATSRDQARVSGGLFF.

This clonotype has at least ten counts. The chain recombines TRBV6-1 with TRBJ2-5, with D possibly TRBD1 on 6 matching bases. The germline V gene encodes CDR1 MNHNS and CDR2 SASEGT. This CDR3 has 14 amino acids. V lost 5 bases and J lost 4, with 14 bases in between. The chain's CDR3 is CASSTGRGRETQYF. CDR3 bases: TGTGCCAGCAGTACAGGGAGAGGCAGAGAGACCCAGTACTTC.

With regard to this clonotype: The junction and the germline gene differ at one end; a read error may be behind it. V usage is TRBV28 and J usage is TRBJ2-5, with 8 bases lining up with TRBD2. CDR3 length: 12 amino acids. Germline lookup yields CDR1 MDHEN and CDR2 SYDVKM. The CDR3 region is CASSFHPGGVFF. The CDR3 DNA sequence: TGTGCCAGCAGTTTTCACCCGGGGGGGGTCTTCTTC. The full variable domain, rest sourced from reference TRBV28 and TRBJ2-5, is DVKVTQSSRYLVKRTGEKVFLECVQDMDHENMFWYRQDPGLGLRLIYFSYDVKMKEKGDIPEGYSVSREKKERFSLILESASTNQTSMYLCASSFHPGGVFFGPGTRLLVL.

At least ten counts were recorded for this clonotype. The CDR3 is CASQRSGSSRNEQFF. DNA for the CDR3: TGTGCCAGCCAACGGAGCGGGAGTTCTAGAAATGAGCAGTTCTTC. The chain has TRBV11-1 and TRBJ2-1; 8 bases fit TRBD2. The CDR3 has 15 residues. V lost 8 bases and J lost 7; bases outside the gene matches: 13. The germline gives CDR1 SGHAT, CDR2 FQDESV (reference sequence).

This clonotype showed up many times. This sequence joins TRBV11-2 and TRBJ2-3; 9 nucleotides match TRBD2. V was pared by 0 bases and J by 3 bases, with 1 base of the junction left unmatched. The CDR3 is 15 amino acids. Germline CDR1 and CDR2: SGHAT and FQNNGV. The CDR3, as DNA: TGTGCCAGCAGCTTAGAGGGACTAGCTACAGATACGCAGTATTTT. Translated: CASSLEGLATDTQYF.

This clonotype occurred many times. This chain connects TRBV15 to TRBJ1-6; D unclear. V lost 3 bases, J lost 5 bases, and 8 bases lay in between. Germline values: CDR1 LNHNV, CDR2 YYDKDF (reference sequence). The CDR3 runs to 14 residues. The chain's CDR3 is CATSRAAHNSPLHF. CDR3 DNA sequence: TGTGCCACCAGCAGGGCAGCTCATAATTCACCCCTCCACTTT. The whole variable domain, filled in from reference TRBV15 and TRBJ1-6, reads DAMVIQNPRYQVTQFGKPVTLSCSQTLNHNVMYWYQQKSSQAPKLLFHYYDKDFNNEADTPDNFQSRRPNTSFCFLDIRSPGLGDTAMYLCATSRAAHNSPLHFGNGTRLTVT.

The table lists this clonotype with a few counts. This chain joins TRBV5-1 and TRBJ1-1; 10 bases line up with TRBD1. This CDR3 region has 15 residues. Germline assignment: CDR1 SGHRS and CDR2 YFSETQ. V trimming: 4 bases; J trimming: 5 bases; junction bases outside the gene matches: 8. As DNA, the CDR3 is TGCGCCAGCAGCCCTCGACAGGGGGCTGGGACTGAAGCTTTCTTT. This encodes CASSPRQGAGTEAFF.